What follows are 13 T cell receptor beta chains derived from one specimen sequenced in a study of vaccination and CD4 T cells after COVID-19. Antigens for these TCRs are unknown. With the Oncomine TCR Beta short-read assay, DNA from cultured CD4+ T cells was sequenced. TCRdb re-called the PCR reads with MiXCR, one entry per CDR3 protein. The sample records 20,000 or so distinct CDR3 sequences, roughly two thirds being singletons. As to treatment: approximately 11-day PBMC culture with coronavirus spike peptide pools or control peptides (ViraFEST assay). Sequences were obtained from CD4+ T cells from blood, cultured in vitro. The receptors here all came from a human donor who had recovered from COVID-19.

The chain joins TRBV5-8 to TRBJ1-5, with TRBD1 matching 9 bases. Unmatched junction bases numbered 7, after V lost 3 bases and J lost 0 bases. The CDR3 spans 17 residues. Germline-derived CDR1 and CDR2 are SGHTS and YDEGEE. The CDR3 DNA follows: TGTGCCAGCAGCTGGACAGGGGAAGCCTATAGCAATCAGCCCCAGCATTTT. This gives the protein CASSWTGEAYSNQPQHF.

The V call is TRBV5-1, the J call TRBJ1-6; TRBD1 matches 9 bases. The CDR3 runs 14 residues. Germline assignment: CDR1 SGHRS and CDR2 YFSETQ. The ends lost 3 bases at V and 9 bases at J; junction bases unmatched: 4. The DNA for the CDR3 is TGCGCCAGCAGCTCGACGACAGGGGGTTCACCCCTCCACTTT. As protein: CASSSTTGGSPLHF.

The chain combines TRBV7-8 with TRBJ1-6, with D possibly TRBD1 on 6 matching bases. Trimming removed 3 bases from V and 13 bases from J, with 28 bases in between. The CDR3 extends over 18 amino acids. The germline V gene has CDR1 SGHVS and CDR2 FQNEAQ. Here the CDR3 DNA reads TGTGCCAGCAGCTTGTACCCGCAGGGACCCGGGGGCGGGGACCCCCTCCACTTT. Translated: CASSLYPQGPGGGDPLHF.

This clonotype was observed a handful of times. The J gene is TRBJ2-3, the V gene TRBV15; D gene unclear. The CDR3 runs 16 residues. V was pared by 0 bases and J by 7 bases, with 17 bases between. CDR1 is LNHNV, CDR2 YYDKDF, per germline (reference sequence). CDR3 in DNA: TGTGCCACCAGCAGAGAGCCCCTGGGGTTGTCGAATACGCAGTATTTT. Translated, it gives CATSREPLGLSNTQYF.

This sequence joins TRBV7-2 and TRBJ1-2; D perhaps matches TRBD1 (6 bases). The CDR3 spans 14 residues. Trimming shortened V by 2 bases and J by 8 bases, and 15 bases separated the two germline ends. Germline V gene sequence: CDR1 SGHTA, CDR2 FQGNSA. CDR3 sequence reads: CASSLQGSPGGYTF. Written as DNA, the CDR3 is TGTGCCAGCAGCTTACAGGGGTCCCCTGGGGGCTACACCTTC.

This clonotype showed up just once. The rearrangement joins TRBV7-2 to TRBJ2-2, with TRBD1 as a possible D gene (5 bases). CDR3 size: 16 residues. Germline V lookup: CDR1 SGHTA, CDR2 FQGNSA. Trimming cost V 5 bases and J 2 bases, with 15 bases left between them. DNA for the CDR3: TGTGCCAGCAGCCCAAGTAGGGGCCTTAACACCGGGGAGCTGTTTTTT. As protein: CASSPSRGLNTGELFF.

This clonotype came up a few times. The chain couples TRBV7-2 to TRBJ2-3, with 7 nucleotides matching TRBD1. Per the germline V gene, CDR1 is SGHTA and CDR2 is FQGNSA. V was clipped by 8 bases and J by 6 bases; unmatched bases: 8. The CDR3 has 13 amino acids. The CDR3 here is CASARGLGDTQYF. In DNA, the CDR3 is TGTGCCAGCGCCAGGGGGTTAGGGGATACGCAGTATTTT. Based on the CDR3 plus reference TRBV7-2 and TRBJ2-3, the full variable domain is GAGVSQSPSNKVTEKGKDVELRCDPISGHTALYWYRQSLGQGLEFLIYFQGNSAPDKSGLPSDRFSAERTGGSVSTLTIQRTQQEDSAVYLCASARGLGDTQYFGPGTRLTVL.

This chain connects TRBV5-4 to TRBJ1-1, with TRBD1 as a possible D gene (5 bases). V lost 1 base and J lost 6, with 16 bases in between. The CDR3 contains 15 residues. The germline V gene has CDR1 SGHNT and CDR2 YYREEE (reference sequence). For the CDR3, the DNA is TGTGCCAGCAGCTTGAGGCAGGGTGGAGGGTCTGAAGCTTTCTTT. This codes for CASSLRQGGGSEAFF.

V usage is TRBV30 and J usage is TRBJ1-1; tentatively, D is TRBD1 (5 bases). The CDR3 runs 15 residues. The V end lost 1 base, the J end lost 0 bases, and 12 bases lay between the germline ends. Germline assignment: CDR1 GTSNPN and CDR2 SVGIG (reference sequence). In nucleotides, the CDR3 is TGTGCCTGGAGTGGACAGAACACCATGAACACTGAAGCTTTCTTT. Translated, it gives CAWSGQNTMNTEAFF.

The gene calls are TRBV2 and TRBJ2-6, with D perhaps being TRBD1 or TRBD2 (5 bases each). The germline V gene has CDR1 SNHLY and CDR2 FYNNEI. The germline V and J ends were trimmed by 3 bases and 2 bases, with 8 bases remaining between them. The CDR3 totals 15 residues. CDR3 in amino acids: CASSEWGTGANVLTF. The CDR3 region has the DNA TGTGCCAGCAGTGAGTGGGGGACTGGGGCCAACGTCCTGACTTTC. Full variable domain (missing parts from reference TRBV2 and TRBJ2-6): EPEVTQTPSHQVTQMGQEVILRCVPISNHLYFYWYRQILGQKVEFLVSFYNNEISEKSEIFDDQFSVERPDGSNFTLKIRSTKLEDSAMYFCASSEWGTGANVLTFGAGSRLTVL.

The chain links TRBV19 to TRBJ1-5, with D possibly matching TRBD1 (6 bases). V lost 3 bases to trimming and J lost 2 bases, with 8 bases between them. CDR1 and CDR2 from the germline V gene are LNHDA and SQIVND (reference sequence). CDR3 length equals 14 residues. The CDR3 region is CASSMEGGNQPQHF. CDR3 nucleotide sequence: TGTGCCAGTAGTATGGAGGGGGGCAATCAGCCCCAGCATTTT.

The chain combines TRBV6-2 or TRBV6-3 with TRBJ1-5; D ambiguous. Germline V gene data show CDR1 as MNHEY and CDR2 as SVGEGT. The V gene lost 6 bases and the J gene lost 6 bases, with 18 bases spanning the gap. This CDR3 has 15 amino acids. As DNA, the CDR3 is TGTGCCAGCAGCCAAACCCTGAGGGTCGGTCAGCCCCAGCATTTT. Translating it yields CASSQTLRVGQPQHF.

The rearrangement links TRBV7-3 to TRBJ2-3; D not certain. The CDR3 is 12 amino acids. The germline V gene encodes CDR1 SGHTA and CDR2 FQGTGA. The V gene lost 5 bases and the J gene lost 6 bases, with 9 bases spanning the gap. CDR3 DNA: TGTGCCAGCAGCGCCTATGGGGATACGCAGTATTTT. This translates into CASSAYGDTQYF. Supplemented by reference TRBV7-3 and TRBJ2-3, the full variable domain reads GAGVSQTPSNKVTEKGKYVELRCDPISGHTALYWYRQSLGQGPEFLIYFQGTGAADDSGLPNDRFFAVRPEGSVSTLKIQRTERGDSAVYLCASSAYGDTQYFGPGTRLTVL.